These T cell receptor beta chains were read from a single sample in a study of blood T cell repertoires in COVID-19. Profiling relied on immunoSEQ multiplex PCR, and the TCRdb table lists in-frame clones only, not all of them. Among fewer than 100,000 clones listed, 75% to 95% were seen once. The sequenced sample consisted of peripheral blood. The receptors stem from an elderly woman with acute or convalescent COVID-19. Each CDR3 is given with its conserved first and last residue. The D gene is left open where the match is weak. Clone size appears in some rows only: once, few, many, or a class for an expanded clone.

abundance	d_gene	v_gene	j_gene	CDR3nt	CDR3aa
.	.	TRBV5-1	TRBJ2-2	TGCGCCAGCAGCGATACAGGGGGGGCCGGGGAGCTGTTTTTT	CASSDTGGAGELFF
.	.	TRBV28	TRBJ2-5	TGTGCCAGCAGTTCTAGCGTCGAGACCCAGTACTTC	CASSSSVETQYF
once	TRBD2	TRBV5-1	TRBJ2-2	TGCGCCAGCAGCTTGAGAGGACTAGCGGGGGGGTACACCGGGGAGCTGTTTTTT	CASSLRGLAGGYTGELFF
.	TRBD1	TRBV19	TRBJ2-1	TGTGCCAGTAGTATGACAGGGGTCAGTTTCAATGAGCAGTTCTTC	CASSMTGVSFNEQFF
.	TRBD2	TRBV4-3	TRBJ2-3	TGCGCCAGCAGCCAAGGGGGGGGTAGCACAGATACGCAGTATTTT	CASSQGGGSTDTQYF
.	.	TRBV6-1	TRBJ1-3	TGTGCCAGCAGTGAAAGACAAAACACCATATATTTT	CASSERQNTIYF
.	TRBD2	TRBV4-1	TRBJ2-7	TGCGCCAGCAGCCAAGATCCGCTAGCGGCCTACGAGCAGTACTTC	CASSQDPLAAYEQYF
.	TRBD1	TRBV19	TRBJ1-2	TGTGCCAGTAGTTTTTCTGGCAGGGGGTGGATACTCGAAGCTAACTATGGCTACACCTTC	CASSFSGRGWILEANYGYTF
.	TRBD1	TRBV2	TRBJ1-1	TGTGCCAGCACCCTCGGGGGACAGGGAGCTTTCTTT	CASTLGGQGAFF
.	TRBD2	TRBV2	TRBJ2-5	TGTGCCAGCAGCCCCTCCGGGGGGGGGACCCAGTACTTC	CASSPSGGGTQYF
.	TRBD2	TRBV7-6	TRBJ2-5	TGTGCCAGCAGCTCCGGGACTAGCGGGGGACCCCAAGAGACCCAGTACTTC	CASSSGTSGGPQETQYF
.	TRBD2	TRBV3-1/TRBV3-2	TRBJ2-1	TGTGCCAGCAGCCAAGGACTAGCGGGCTACAATGAGCAGTTCTTC	CASSQGLAGYNEQFF
.	.	TRBV19	TRBJ2-1	TGTGCCAGTAGTATAGAGATCGGCAATGAGCAGTTCTTC	CASSIEIGNEQFF
once	.	TRBV10-3	TRBJ1-6	TGTGCCATCTCGTTTTCTGACAAGCTCTCCTATAATTCACCCCTCCACTTT	CAISFSDKLSYNSPLHF
.	TRBD2	TRBV5-1	TRBJ2-5	TGCGCCAGCAGCCCAGATACGACTAGCCGGAAGACCCAGTACTTC	CASSPDTTSRKTQYF
once	.	TRBV6-5	TRBJ1-4	TGTGCCAGCAGTTGGGAAGGGGTTGAAAAACTGTTTTTT	CASSWEGVEKLFF
few	TRBD1	TRBV28	TRBJ1-2	TGTGCCAGCAGTTTGGGGGGACAGGGGGCGCAGCCTGGCTACACCTTC	CASSLGGQGAQPGYTF
once	.	TRBV9	TRBJ2-5	TGTGCCAGCAGCGTAGGTCAGAGGGTCGAGACCCAGTACTTC	CASSVGQRVETQYF
.	TRBD2	TRBV5-1	TRBJ2-1	TGCGCCAGCAGCTTGGCCGTACTAGCGGGATCCGATGAGCAGTTCTTC	CASSLAVLAGSDEQFF
.	.	TRBV27	TRBJ1-6	TGTGCCAGCAGTCAGACACAGGAGCGTTCACCCCTCCACTTT	CASSQTQERSPLHF
.	.	TRBV6-5	TRBJ1-2	TGTGCCAGCAGTTACGGGGCAGGGTTTGAGTACGGCTACACCTTC	CASSYGAGFEYGYTF
few	TRBD1	TRBV19	TRBJ2-3	TGTGCCAGTCGGGACAGGGGAAGTGGAACAGATACGCAGTATTTT	CASRDRGSGTDTQYF
.	.	TRBV10-3	TRBJ1-3	TGTGCCACAGGAAACTCTGGAAACACCATATATTTT	CATGNSGNTIYF
.	.	TRBV7-2	TRBJ2-5	TGTGCCAGCAGCTTATCGTCCAGCGGAGGGCAAGAGACCCAGTACTTC	CASSLSSSGGQETQYF
once	.	TRBV5-1	TRBJ1-4	TGCGCCAGCAGCTACGGCAGGGCGAATGAAAAACTGTTTTTT	CASSYGRANEKLFF
.	TRBD1	TRBV5-1	TRBJ1-1	TGCGCCAGCAGCTTCCCCATCAGGGGGTCAAACACTGAAGCTTTCTTT	CASSFPIRGSNTEAFF
.	.	TRBV6-5	TRBJ1-2	TGTGCCAGCAGTTCCAGATGGGACTCAACCTATGGCTACACCTTC	CASSSRWDSTYGYTF
once	.	TRBV5-1	TRBJ2-7	TGCGCCAGCAGCCCCCAGGAGGTCCGCTACGAGCAGTACTTC	CASSPQEVRYEQYF
.	.	TRBV7-9	TRBJ2-7	TGTGCCAGCAGCTTAGAACCGGGACAATCGGCCGAGCAGTACTTC	CASSLEPGQSAEQYF
few	TRBD1	TRBV12-3/TRBV12-4	TRBJ1-6	TGTGCCAGCAGTTTTGACAGGGCACCCCTCCACTTT	CASSFDRAPLHF
.	.	TRBV7-9	TRBJ2-5	TGTGCCAGCAGCTCGCTCCGGACTTACCAAGAGACCCAGTACTTC	CASSSLRTYQETQYF
.	TRBD1	TRBV18	TRBJ1-1	TGTGCCAGCTCACCAGGACAGGGGTTTGAAGCTTTCTTT	CASSPGQGFEAFF
.	TRBD2	TRBV19	TRBJ2-5	TGTGCCAGTAGTATTTTGGCTAGCGGGAGTCGGAAGACCCAGTACTTC	CASSILASGSRKTQYF
.	TRBD1	TRBV5-1	TRBJ2-5	TGCGCCAGCACCCGACAGGGGGGCGAGACCCAGTACTTC	CASTRQGGETQYF
.	.	TRBV28	TRBJ2-7	TGTGCCAGCAGTTTCGCCGGGGGCTACGAGCAGTACTTC	CASSFAGGYEQYF
.	TRBD2	TRBV5-1	TRBJ2-7	TGCGCCAGCAGCACAGGACTAGCGGGGGGATTCACCTACGAGCAGTACTTC	CASSTGLAGGFTYEQYF
.	TRBD2	TRBV5-1	TRBJ2-1	TGCGCCAGCAGCTCGAGCCACCGGGAGGTCCCCTACTCCTACAATGAGCAGTTCTTC	CASSSSHREVPYSYNEQFF
.	TRBD1	TRBV6-2/TRBV6-3	TRBJ2-1	TGTGCCAGCAGCGCGAGGCCTAACACAGGGGGCAATGAGCAGTTCTTC	CASSARPNTGGNEQFF
.	.	TRBV5-4	TRBJ2-7	TGTGCCAGCAGCTTGGGCGGGACAGCTTCCCTTTCCTCCTACGAGCAGTACTTC	CASSLGGTASLSSYEQYF
.	TRBD2	TRBV4-1	TRBJ2-7	TGCGCCAGCAGCCGAACTACTAGCGGCTCCTACGAGCAGTACTTC	CASSRTTSGSYEQYF
.	.	TRBV7-3	TRBJ2-2	TGTGCCACCAGTACAGCGGCCGCGAACACCGGGGAGCTGTTTTTT	CATSTAAANTGELFF
.	TRBD2	TRBV3-1/TRBV3-2	TRBJ2-2	TGTGCCAGCAGCCCGTTAGCGGGAGGCACCGGGGAGCTGTTTTTT	CASSPLAGGTGELFF
.	TRBD2	TRBV5-4	TRBJ2-5	TGTGCCAGCAGCCAGGACTCGGGGCGGGGGGGCCTGGAGACCCAGTACTTC	CASSQDSGRGGLETQYF
.	TRBD1	TRBV2	TRBJ1-1	TGTGCCAGCACGTCGGGACAGGGGGACACTGAAGCTTTCTTT	CASTSGQGDTEAFF
.	.	TRBV4-2	TRBJ2-3	TGTGCCAGCAGCCAAGATAGGAGGGGAGTCGGGATACTAGGCGGGGATACGCAGTATTTT	CASSQDRRGVGILGGDTQYF
.	TRBD2	TRBV3-1/TRBV3-2	TRBJ2-1	TGTGCCAGCAGCCAAGGTGCCGCCTCTAGCGGGGGGTACAATGAGCAGTTCTTC	CASSQGAASSGGYNEQFF
.	TRBD1	TRBV7-9	TRBJ1-2	TGTGCCAGCAGCCAGGACAGGGGGCAGTACTATGGCTACACCTTC	CASSQDRGQYYGYTF
.	.	TRBV28	TRBJ1-1	TGTGCCAGCAGACTAGGGGGCACTGAAGCTTTCTTT	CASRLGGTEAFF
.	.	TRBV4-2	TRBJ1-1	TGTGCCAGCAGCCAAGACGGGGGGTCGGACACTGAAGCTTTCTTT	CASSQDGGSDTEAFF
.	TRBD1	TRBV12-5	TRBJ1-2	TGTGCTAGTGGTTGGGGACAGGTTTCCTATGGCTACACCTTC	CASGWGQVSYGYTF
once	TRBD2	TRBV7-3	TRBJ2-2	TGTGCCAGCAGCGCGACTAGCGGGAGGCTACAGGGGGAGCTGTTTTTT	CASSATSGRLQGELFF
.	.	TRBV14	TRBJ2-5	TGTGCCAGCAGCCTCAGACAGGCTTTTGGGACCCAGTACTTC	CASSLRQAFGTQYF